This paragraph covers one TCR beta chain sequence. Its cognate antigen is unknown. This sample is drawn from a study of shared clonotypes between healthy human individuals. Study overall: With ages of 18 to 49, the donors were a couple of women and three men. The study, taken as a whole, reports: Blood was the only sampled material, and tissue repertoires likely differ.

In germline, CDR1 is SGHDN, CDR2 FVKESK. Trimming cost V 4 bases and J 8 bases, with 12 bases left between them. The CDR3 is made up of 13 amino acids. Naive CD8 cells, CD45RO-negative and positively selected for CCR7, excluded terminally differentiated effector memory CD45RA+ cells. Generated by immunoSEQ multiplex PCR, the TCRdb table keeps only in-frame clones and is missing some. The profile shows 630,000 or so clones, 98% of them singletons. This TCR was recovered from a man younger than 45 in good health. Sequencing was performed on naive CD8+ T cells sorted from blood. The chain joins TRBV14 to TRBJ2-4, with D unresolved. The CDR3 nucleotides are TGTGCCAGCAGCCTCAGAGTCTGGGACATTCAGTACTTC. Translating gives CASSLRVWDIQYF.